What follows are 9 T cell receptor beta chains derived from one specimen sequenced in a study of blood T cell repertoires in COVID-19. Produced via immunoSEQ multiplex PCR; TCRdb's table is partial and in-frame only. The table lists 200,000 to 250,000 clones, roughly 91% of them singletons. The source material was peripheral blood. These receptors originate from a man aged 25 to 40 with COVID-19, enrolled during active disease.

The rearrangement links TRBV6-1 to TRBJ2-3; 7 bases match TRBD1. After removal of 1 base from V and 3 bases from J, the junction contained 4 bases not matched to a gene. The germline V gene encodes CDR1 MNHNS and CDR2 SASEGT. The CDR3 has 15 residues. CDR3 loop: CASSEDRGRTDTQYF. The CDR3 bases are TGTGCCAGCAGTGAAGACAGGGGAAGGACAGATACGCAGTATTTT.

The gene calls are TRBV5-1 and TRBJ1-1, with 7 nucleotides matching TRBD1. This CDR3 spans 17 amino acids. CDR1 is SGHRS, CDR2 YFSETQ, per germline. Germline trimming cut 4 bases from V and 2 bases from J; bases unmatched to any gene: 14. CDR3 residues: CASSRKVPGTANTEAFF. CDR3 nucleotide sequence: TGCGCCAGCAGCCGTAAGGTGCCCGGGACAGCAAACACTGAAGCTTTCTTT.

V gene TRBV7-2 combines with J gene TRBJ2-3; TRBD2 is a possible D gene (6 bases). Germline V lookup: CDR1 SGHTA, CDR2 FQGNSA. The CDR3 runs to 14 residues. The germline V and J ends were trimmed by 7 bases and 2 bases, with 13 bases remaining between them. DNA of the CDR3: TGTGCCAGCACCGTTAGCGGAAACACAGATACGCAGTATTTT. Protein product: CASTVSGNTDTQYF.

Remarks on this clone: This sample also contains other DNA sequences that code for the same CDR3. CDR3 protein: CASSQSGRGNQETQYF. The CDR3 bases are TGCGCCAGCAGTCAATCGGGTCGGGGGAACCAAGAGACCCAGTACTTC. This chain links TRBV23-1 with TRBJ2-5; D may be TRBD2 (6 bases). TRBV23-1 is an ORF for which the function is uncertain. This CDR3 comprises 16 residues. Trimming left V 0 bases short and J 0 bases short, with 11 bases between.

The rearrangement joins TRBV11-2 to TRBJ1-2; 10 nucleotides line up with TRBD1. V gave up 5 bases and J gave up 2 bases; unmatched junction bases: 14. The CDR3 is 18 amino acids. The germline CDR1 and CDR2 sequences are SGHAT and FQNNGV. The CDR3 protein is CASSPRPGTGVGNYGYTF. CDR3 nucleotide sequence: TGTGCCAGCAGCCCCCGTCCCGGGACAGGGGTCGGCAACTATGGCTACACCTTC.

The chain links TRBV12-3 or TRBV12-4 to TRBJ1-2; 9 bases match TRBD1. V lost 7 bases to trimming and J lost 8 bases; unmatched junction nucleotides: 8. The CDR3 is made up of 13 amino acids. In DNA, the CDR3 is TGTGCCAGCACCCGGACAGGGGAGGGGGGCTACACCTTC. Translating it yields CASTRTGEGGYTF.

This clone appeared a single time. The rearrangement joins TRBV13 to TRBJ1-6; TRBD1 matches 7 bases. From germline, CDR1 is PRHDT and CDR2 FYEKMQ (reference sequence). There are 15 residues in the CDR3. With V trimmed by 5 bases and J by 7 bases, 8 bases remained unmatched. DNA for the CDR3: TGTGCCAGCAGCCAGGAGGGGGCAAGGAATTCACCCCTCCACTTT. Translation gives CASSQEGARNSPLHF.

This chain links TRBV27 with TRBJ1-6; D might be TRBD1 (5 bases). In germline, CDR1 is MNHEY, CDR2 SMNVEV (reference sequence). The CDR3 runs to 15 residues. Trimming left V 5 bases short and J 7 bases short, with 15 bases between. CDR3: CASSRGDPLNSPLHF. The CDR3 DNA is TGTGCCAGCAGTCGGGGGGATCCCTTGAATTCACCCCTCCACTTT.

V is TRBV6-5 and J is TRBJ1-2; D is unresolved. The CDR3 runs to 13 residues. Germline CDR1 reads MNHEY; CDR2 reads SVGAGI. Trimming stripped 2 bases from V and 4 bases from J, with 8 bases between. CDR3 DNA: TGTGCCAGCAGTTACCCCAACAGCTATGGCTACACCTTC. It yields the protein CASSYPNSYGYTF.